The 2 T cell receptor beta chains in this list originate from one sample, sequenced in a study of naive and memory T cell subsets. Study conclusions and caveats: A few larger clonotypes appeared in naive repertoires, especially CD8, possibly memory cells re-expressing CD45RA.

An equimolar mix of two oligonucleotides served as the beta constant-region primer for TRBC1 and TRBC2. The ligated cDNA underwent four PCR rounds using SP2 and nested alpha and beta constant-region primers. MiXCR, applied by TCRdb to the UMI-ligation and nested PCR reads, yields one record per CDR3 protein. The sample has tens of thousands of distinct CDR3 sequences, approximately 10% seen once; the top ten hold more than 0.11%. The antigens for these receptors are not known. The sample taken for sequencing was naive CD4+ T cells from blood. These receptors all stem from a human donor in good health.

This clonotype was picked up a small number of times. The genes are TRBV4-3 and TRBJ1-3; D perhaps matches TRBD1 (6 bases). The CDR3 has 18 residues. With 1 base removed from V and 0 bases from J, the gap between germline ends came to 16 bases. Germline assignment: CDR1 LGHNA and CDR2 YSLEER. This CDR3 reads CASSQVIGGAYSGNTIYF. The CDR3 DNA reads TGCGCCAGCAGCCAAGTCATAGGGGGAGCCTACTCTGGAAACACCATATATTTT.

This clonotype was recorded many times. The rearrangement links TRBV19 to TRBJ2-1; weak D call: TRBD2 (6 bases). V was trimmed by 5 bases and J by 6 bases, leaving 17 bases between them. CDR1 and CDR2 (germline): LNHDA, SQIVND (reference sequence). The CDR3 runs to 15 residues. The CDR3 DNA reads TGTGCCAGTAGTGGTAGCGGTCCCACTCTCAATGAGCAGTTCTTC. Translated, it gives CASSGSGPTLNEQFF.